These 32 T cell receptor beta chains came from one sample sequenced in a study of identical twins. TCRdb itself ran the 5' RACE reads through MiXCR, one entry per CDR3 protein. This table has about 470,000 distinct CDR3 sequences, roughly 26% appearing once. These data also formed part of another study, on T cells expressing NK-cell markers.

The sequencing sample was made of CD4+ T cells sorted from blood. Receptors were obtained from a young woman in good health.

The DNA for the CDR3 is TGCAGTGCTTCCCAGGGGAAGGAGCCCCAGCATTTT. Encoded protein: CSASQGKEPQHF. V and J are TRBV20-1 and TRBJ1-5; TRBD1 is a possible D gene (6 bases). V was trimmed by 5 bases and J by 8 bases, leaving 13 bases between them. This CDR3 has 12 residues. Germline CDR1 is DFQATT and CDR2 is SNEGSKA (reference sequence).

This clonotype has a count of ten or more. The CDR3 DNA reads as TGCAGTGCCCAGGGACAGGCGAACACTGAAGCTTTCTTT. It encodes CSAQGQANTEAFF. This sequence joins TRBV20-1 and TRBJ1-1; 8 nucleotides match TRBD1. Per the germline V gene, CDR1 is DFQATT and CDR2 is SNEGSKA (reference sequence). V was pared by 6 bases and J by 1 base, with 4 bases of the junction left unmatched. The CDR3 is 13 residues long.

This clonotype occurred a few times. The chain employs TRBV9 and TRBJ2-5, with a possible D match to TRBD1 (5 bases). The CDR3 has 14 amino acids. V was shortened by 0 bases and J by 4 bases, with 10 bases between the two germline ends. Germline V gene data show CDR1 as SGDLS and CDR2 as YYNGEE. DNA for the CDR3: TGTGCCAGCAGCGTAGCTCAGGGTTCAGAGACCCAGTACTTC. This codes for CASSVAQGSETQYF. Using reference TRBV9 and TRBJ2-5 for the parts outside the CDR3, the full variable domain is DSGVTQTPKHLITATGQRVTLRCSPRSGDLSVYWYQQSLDQGLQFLIQYYNGEERAKGNILERFSAQQFPDLHSELNLSSLELGDSALYFCASSVAQGSETQYFGPGTRLLVL.

This clonotype was observed a few times. The V and J genes are TRBV3-1 and TRBJ2-1; a possible D gene is TRBD2 (5 bases). This CDR3 contains 15 residues. V lost 4 bases to trimming and J lost 7 bases, with 17 bases between them. Germline V gives CDR1 LGHDT, CDR2 YNNKEL (reference sequence). Here the CDR3 reads CASSPRTPSKNEQFF. The DNA of the CDR3 is TGTGCCAGCAGCCCTCGGACTCCGTCTAAGAATGAGCAGTTCTTC.

This clonotype appeared a few times. The rearrangement uses TRBV4-3 and TRBJ2-1, with D perhaps matching TRBD2 (6 bases). V was shortened by 3 bases and J by 10 bases, with 16 bases between the two germline ends. Germline CDR1 LGHNA, CDR2 YSLEER. The CDR3 spans 14 residues. CDR3 amino acids: CASSHSLEGLEQFF. CDR3 nucleotide sequence: TGCGCCAGCAGCCACTCCTTGGAGGGACTCGAGCAGTTCTTC.

This rearrangement joins TRBV5-1 to TRBJ2-1; 9 bases map to TRBD1. CDR3 size: 16 residues. After removal of 2 bases from V and 9 bases from J, the junction contained 12 bases not matched to a gene. CDR1 SGHRS and CDR2 YFSETQ come from the germline V gene. CDR3 bases: TGCGCCAGCAGCTTACAGGGGACAGGGACGTCAGGTGAGCAGTTCTTC. This encodes CASSLQGTGTSGEQFF.

V and J are TRBV29-1 and TRBJ2-1; TRBD2 matches 10 bases. Trimming removed 7 bases from V and 0 bases from J; junction bases left unmatched: 3. CDR3 length: 14 residues. Germline values: CDR1 SQVTM, CDR2 ANQGSEA. The CDR3 DNA sequence: TGCAGCGCAACTAGCGGGACCTCCTACAATGAGCAGTTCTTC. Encoded protein: CSATSGTSYNEQFF.

The genes are TRBV5-1 and TRBJ2-3; 12 bases match TRBD2. With 4 bases clipped from V and 8 bases from J, the junction kept 8 bases outside the gene matches. CDR1 SGHRS and CDR2 YFSETQ come from the germline V gene. This CDR3 has 15 amino acids. CDR3 protein: CASSGGLAGLGTQYF. CDR3 in DNA: TGCGCCAGCAGCGGGGGACTAGCGGGCCTCGGTACGCAGTATTTT.

This clonotype occurred a few times. The chain uses TRBV5-6 and TRBJ2-7; 10 nucleotides line up with TRBD1. The CDR3 has 17 residues. Germline V gives CDR1 SGHDT, CDR2 YYEEEE. Trimming at V came to 6 bases and at J to 6 bases, leaving 18 bases not matched to a gene. Written as DNA, the CDR3 is TGTGCCAGCACCCCCCCCTTTCCGGGACAGGGGTACGTCGAGCAGTACTTC. It codes for CASTPPFPGQGYVEQYF.

The chain's CDR3 is CASSYWQSNIQYF. The DNA of the CDR3 is TGTGCCAGCAGTTATTGGCAGTCAAACATTCAGTACTTC. This chain uses TRBV6-5 with TRBJ2-4; D call uncertain. The V gene lost 3 bases and the J gene lost 6 bases, with 9 bases spanning the gap. CDR1 is MNHEY, CDR2 SVGAGI, per germline. The CDR3 sequence is 13 residues long.

This clonotype has just a few counts. The chain links TRBV5-1 to TRBJ2-7, with no clear D. Trimming shortened V by 4 bases and J by 5 bases, and 13 bases separated the two germline ends. CDR3 length: 13 amino acids. CDR1 and CDR2 (germline): SGHRS, YFSETQ. CDR3 sequence (DNA): TGCGCCAGCAGCCCATTCCAAGACCACGAGCAGTACTTC. Residues: CASSPFQDHEQYF.

This clonotype was recorded many times. The J gene is TRBJ2-1, the V gene TRBV20-1; the match to TRBD2 covers 10 bases. CDR1 DFQATT and CDR2 SNEGSKA come from the germline V gene (reference sequence). The CDR3 is 15 amino acids. V was clipped by 1 base and J by 5 bases; unmatched bases: 5. This CDR3 reads CSARAASGSDNEQFF. CDR3 nucleotide sequence: TGCAGTGCTAGAGCCGCTAGCGGGAGCGACAATGAGCAGTTCTTC.

The chain employs TRBV15 and TRBJ2-1; D may be TRBD1 (5 bases). There are 17 residues in the CDR3. Trimming removed 3 bases from V and 2 bases from J, with 17 bases in between. CDR1 is LNHNV and CDR2 is YYDKDF in the germline V gene (reference sequence). For the CDR3, the DNA is TGTGCCACCAGCAGGGGGATAGACAGACCAACCTACAATGAGCAGTTCTTC. It translates to CATSRGIDRPTYNEQFF.

This clonotype was observed a handful of times. J is TRBJ2-1 and V is TRBV20-1; 10 nucleotides match TRBD2. The J segment lost 6 bases and the V segment lost 2 bases, leaving 4 bases of the junction unmatched. The CDR3 runs to 14 residues. Germline CDR1 DFQATT, CDR2 SNEGSKA (reference sequence). Written as DNA, the CDR3 is TGCAGTGCTAGACCAGGACTAGCGGTCAATGAGCAGTTCTTC. Protein product: CSARPGLAVNEQFF.

This clonotype occurred a few times. The chain is built from TRBV12-3 or TRBV12-4 and TRBJ2-3, with 7 bases aligning to TRBD1. The V and J ends lost 8 bases and 6 bases, in that order; junction bases with no gene match: 5. The CDR3 loop spans 12 amino acids. This CDR3 reads CASLNRGDTQYF. The CDR3 DNA reads as TGTGCCAGCCTTAACAGGGGTGATACGCAGTATTTT.

This clonotype came up a few times. The genes are TRBV20-1 and TRBJ2-1, with TRBD2 matching 12 bases. There are 15 residues in the CDR3. The germline CDR1 and CDR2 sequences are DFQATT and SNEGSKA (reference sequence). The V gene end was trimmed by 6 bases and the J gene end by 6 bases; junction bases not matched to a gene: 9. CDR3 bases: TGCAGTGCCTATACCCCGACTAGCGGGAGCAATGAGCAGTTCTTC. Protein sequence: CSAYTPTSGSNEQFF.

This clonotype turned up a few times. J is TRBJ2-3 and V is TRBV6-1; 8 bases map to TRBD2. Germline V gene data show CDR1 as MNHNS and CDR2 as SASEGT. There are 14 residues in the CDR3. V lost 8 bases to trimming and J lost 4 bases; unmatched junction nucleotides: 8. The CDR3 protein is CASSPRGAPDTQYF. The DNA of the CDR3 is TGTGCCAGCTCGCCGCGGGGGGCACCAGATACGCAGTATTTT.

The CDR3 coding sequence is TGTGCCATCACCTCCGGGGCCGGTTCACCCCTCCACTTT. Encoded protein: CAITSGAGSPLHF. This chain uses TRBV10-3 with TRBJ1-6, with D tentatively TRBD1 (5 bases). V was clipped by 7 bases and J by 9 bases, with 13 bases between them. CDR1 is ENHRY, CDR2 SYGVKD, per germline. The CDR3 is 13 amino acids.

The chain employs TRBV7-6 and TRBJ1-1; TRBD1 agrees at 7 bases. The CDR3 runs 14 residues. The trim removed 3 bases at V and 4 bases at J, leaving 5 bases unmatched. Germline CDR1 is SGHVS and CDR2 is FNYEAQ. CDR3 in amino acids: CASSFLTGVTEAFF. The DNA for the CDR3 is TGTGCCAGCAGCTTTCTTACAGGGGTCACTGAAGCTTTCTTT.

The J gene is TRBJ2-1, the V gene TRBV24-1; TRBD2 agrees at 10 bases. The CDR3 consists of 14 residues. After removal of 6 bases from V and 6 bases from J, the junction contained 4 bases not matched to a gene. Germline V gene lookup returns CDR1 KGHDR and CDR2 SFDVKD. The CDR3 region is CATSSGGAGNEQFF. The CDR3 DNA is TGTGCCACCAGTAGCGGGGGGGCCGGCAATGAGCAGTTCTTC.

This clonotype has more than one count but fewer than ten. The chain has TRBV20-1 and TRBJ2-7, with 10 bases fitting TRBD2. The CDR3 length is 14 residues. CDR1 and CDR2 (germline): DFQATT, SNEGSKA (reference sequence). The J segment lost 4 bases and the V segment lost 1 base, leaving 4 bases of the junction unmatched. The CDR3 loop reads CSARGVAGGYEQYF. CDR3 nucleotide sequence: TGCAGTGCTAGAGGAGTAGCGGGAGGTTACGAGCAGTACTTC.

This clonotype was seen only a few times. This chain uses TRBV6-6 with TRBJ2-5; D ambiguous. CDR3 length equals 13 residues. CDR1 is MNHNY, CDR2 SVGAGI, per germline (reference sequence). Between the trimmed V and J ends, which lost 2 bases and 2 bases, there was a span of 6 bases. The CDR3 protein is CASSYGLQETQYF. The CDR3 nucleotides are TGTGCCAGCAGTTACGGGTTACAAGAGACCCAGTACTTC.

The chain carries TRBV29-1 and TRBJ1-1; TRBD1 might be the D (6 bases). V lost 4 bases and J lost 3, with 12 bases in between. CDR1 and CDR2 (germline): SQVTM, ANQGSEA. The CDR3 contains 13 residues. The CDR3 nucleotides are TGCAGCGTTGCGACAGGAAAGGACACTGAAGCTTTCTTT. Its translation is CSVATGKDTEAFF. Looking up the rest from reference TRBV29-1 and TRBJ1-1 gives the full variable domain: SAVISQKPSRDICQRGTSLTIQCQVDSQVTMMFWYRQQPGQSLTLIATANQGSEATYESGFVIDKFPISRPNLTFSTLTVSNMSPEDSSIYLCSVATGKDTEAFFGQGTRLTVV.

Only a few counts were recorded for this clonotype. In nucleotides, the CDR3 is TGCGCCAGCAGCGAACTTTATGGCGAGCAGTACTTC. Translating gives CASSELYGEQYF. This chain connects TRBV5-1 to TRBJ2-7; D is unclear. The germline CDR1 and CDR2 sequences are SGHRS and YFSETQ. CDR3 length: 12 amino acids. The V end lost 4 bases, the J end lost 6 bases, and 11 bases lay between the germline ends.

This clonotype was observed a handful of times. The DNA for the CDR3 is TGTGCCAGCAGCTCTAGGGTAGCGGGGGAAAACGAGCAGTTCTTC. This gives the protein CASSSRVAGENEQFF. The genes are TRBV7-8 and TRBJ2-1, with 9 bases lining up with TRBD2. This CDR3 is 15 amino acids long. Germline trimming cut 4 bases from V and 10 bases from J; bases unmatched to any gene: 11. Germline V gene sequence: CDR1 SGHVS, CDR2 FQNEAQ.

The gene calls are TRBV4-3 and TRBJ2-5; tentative D call: TRBD1 (5 bases). The V end was cut by 0 bases, the J end by 5 bases, with 10 bases between. Germline loops: CDR1 LGHNA, CDR2 YSLEER. This CDR3 is built from 14 residues. The CDR3: CASSQEWGWETQYF. Written as DNA, the CDR3 is TGCGCCAGCAGCCAAGAATGGGGCTGGGAGACCCAGTACTTC.

This sequence joins TRBV20-1 and TRBJ2-2, with unresolved D. V gave up 2 bases and J gave up 0 bases, with 4 bases separating them. Germline lookup yields CDR1 DFQATT and CDR2 SNEGSKA (reference sequence). This CDR3 has 13 amino acids. DNA of the CDR3: TGCAGTGCTAGAAGGGCGAACACCGGGGAGCTGTTTTTT. Translating gives CSARRANTGELFF.

This clonotype was detected a few times. The CDR3 loop is CASSYSRGQKTDTQYF. The CDR3 DNA sequence: TGTGCCAGCAGTTACTCCAGGGGGCAGAAAACAGATACGCAGTATTTT. The chain uses TRBV6-5 and TRBJ2-3, with TRBD1 matching 8 bases. The V segment lost 0 bases and the J segment 3 bases; nucleotides outside the gene matches: 5. The CDR3 is 16 residues long. In germline, CDR1 is MNHEY, CDR2 SVGAGI.

This clonotype was seen at least ten times. CDR3 in amino acids: CASSLQGRWETQYF. The CDR3 DNA follows: TGCGCCAGCAGCTTACAGGGTCGGTGGGAGACCCAGTACTTC. This chain joins TRBV5-1 and TRBJ2-5, with D possibly being TRBD1 (6 bases). Trimming removed 2 bases from V and 5 bases from J, with 13 bases in between. The germline CDR1 and CDR2 sequences are SGHRS and YFSETQ. The CDR3 sequence is 14 residues long.

This clonotype was detected a few times. The chain is built from TRBV5-1 and TRBJ2-5; no firm D call. This CDR3 has 16 residues. The V end lost 4 bases, the J end lost 5 bases, and 21 bases lay between the germline ends. CDR1 SGHRS and CDR2 YFSETQ come from the germline V gene. CDR3 sequence reads: CASSRRPDAGRETQYF. DNA of the CDR3: TGCGCCAGCAGCCGCCGGCCGGACGCTGGTCGGGAGACCCAGTACTTC.

The sample holds a few counts of this clonotype. The rearrangement joins TRBV5-1 to TRBJ2-3; 10 nucleotides agree with TRBD2. The length of the CDR3 is 16 residues. V lost 4 bases, J lost 2 bases, and 7 bases stayed unmatched. Per germline, CDR1 SGHRS and CDR2 YFSETQ. The CDR3 region is CASSGETSGFTDTQYF. CDR3 DNA: TGCGCCAGCAGCGGGGAGACTAGCGGGTTCACAGATACGCAGTATTTT.

The V call is TRBV7-9, the J call TRBJ2-7; weak D call: TRBD2 (5 bases). CDR3 length: 15 amino acids. In germline, CDR1 is SEHNR, CDR2 FQNEAQ (reference sequence). The germline V and J ends were trimmed by 5 bases and 3 bases, with 17 bases remaining between them. The CDR3 protein is CASSPRTGTDYEQYF. The CDR3, as DNA: TGTGCCAGCAGCCCTCGGACTGGAACTGACTACGAGCAGTACTTC.